This entry features one T cell receptor (beta chain) sequence. Germline trimming cut 5 bases from V and 6 bases from J; bases unmatched to any gene: 7. The CDR3 has 13 amino acids. Germline V gene sequence: CDR1 MDHEN, CDR2 SYDVKM. This sample was included in a study of T cell changes during pregnancy in multiple sclerosis. Assay used: immunoSEQ multiplex PCR; TCRdb lists only in-frame clones, some missing. The table records about 73,000 clones, approximately 92% of them present only once. This sequence was found in a female donor in good health, enrolled as a control in a pregnancy study. The chain recombines TRBV28 with TRBJ2-7, with TRBD1 matching over 7 bases. The sequences come from peripheral blood, collected in the third trimester of pregnancy. As DNA, the CDR3 is TGTGCCAGCAGTCCACAGACAGGGATCGAGCAGTACTTC. Its protein is CASSPQTGIEQYF. The full variable domain, rest sourced from reference TRBV28 and TRBJ2-7, is DVKVTQSSRYLVKRTGEKVFLECVQDMDHENMFWYRQDPGLGLRLIYFSYDVKMKEKGDIPEGYSVSREKKERFSLILESASTNQTSMYLCASSPQTGIEQYFGPGTRLTVT.